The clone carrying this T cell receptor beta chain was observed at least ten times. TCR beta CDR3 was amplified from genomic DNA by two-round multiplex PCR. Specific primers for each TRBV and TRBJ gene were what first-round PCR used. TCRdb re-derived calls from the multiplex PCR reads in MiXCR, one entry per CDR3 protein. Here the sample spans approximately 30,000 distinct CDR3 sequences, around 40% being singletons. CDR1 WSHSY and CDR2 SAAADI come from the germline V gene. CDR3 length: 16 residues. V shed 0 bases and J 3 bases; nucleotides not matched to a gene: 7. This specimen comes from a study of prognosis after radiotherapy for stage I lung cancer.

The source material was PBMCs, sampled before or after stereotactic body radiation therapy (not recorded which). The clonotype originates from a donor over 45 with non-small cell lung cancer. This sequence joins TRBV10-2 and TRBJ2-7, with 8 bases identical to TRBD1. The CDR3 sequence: CASSESAGTGGYEQYF. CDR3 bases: TGCGCCAGCAGTGAGTCGGCTGGGACAGGTGGCTACGAGCAGTACTTC.